The next 15 T cell receptor beta chains were all read from a single sample in a study of blood T cell repertoires in COVID-19. TCRdb's table, derived via immunoSEQ multiplex PCR, lists solely in-frame clones and lacks some. The data hold about 300,000 clones, with over 70% observed a single time. Input material: peripheral blood. These receptors came from a woman in her fifties or sixties with acute or convalescent COVID-19.

The chain joins TRBV29-1 to TRBJ2-3; 10 bases fit TRBD1. CDR1 and CDR2 (germline): SQVTM, ANQGSEA. The CDR3 runs to 13 residues. After removal of 7 bases from V and 4 bases from J, the junction contained 5 bases not matched to a gene. The CDR3 sequence is CSASGQGPDTQYF. CDR3 nucleotides: TGCAGCGCATCGGGACAGGGGCCAGATACGCAGTATTTT.

This chain joins TRBV30 and TRBJ2-7, with 7 bases lining up with TRBD2. Looked up from germline, CDR1 is GTSNPN and CDR2 is SVGIG (reference sequence). This CDR3 comprises 14 residues. With V trimmed by 7 bases and J by 7 bases, 16 bases remained unmatched. CDR3 region: CASGFEGGLKEQYF. Here the CDR3 DNA reads TGTGCCTCCGGTTTTGAGGGAGGGCTTAAAGAGCAGTACTTC.

This clone was observed a few times. The chain couples TRBV12-3 or TRBV12-4 to TRBJ1-3; D gene ambiguous. The length of the CDR3 is 13 residues. The V gene lost 3 bases and the J gene lost 0 bases, with 3 bases spanning the gap. The CDR3 nucleotides read TGTGCCAGCAGTTTCCTCTCTGGAAACACCATATATTTT. Residues: CASSFLSGNTIYF.

This chain links TRBV7-9 with TRBJ1-1; 7 bases are shared with TRBD1. The CDR3 contains 16 residues. CDR1 SEHNR and CDR2 FQNEAQ come from the germline V gene (reference sequence). The ends lost 5 bases at V and 6 bases at J; junction bases unmatched: 15. The CDR3 DNA sequence: TGTGCCAGCAGCCCAGATGTGGTAGAGGGGGCCGCTGAAGCTTTCTTT. Amino acids: CASSPDVVEGAAEAFF.

This chain connects TRBV7-2 to TRBJ1-1, with 8 positions matching TRBD1. V trimming: 8 bases; J trimming: 4 bases; junction bases outside the gene matches: 6. Germline V gene data show CDR1 as SGHTA and CDR2 as FQGNSA. The CDR3 sequence is 13 residues long. CDR3 in amino acids: CASGQGTGTEAFF. DNA for the CDR3: TGTGCCAGCGGACAGGGAACGGGCACTGAAGCTTTCTTT.

This sequence joins TRBV30 and TRBJ1-5, with unresolved D. The CDR3 contains 13 residues. Trimming left V 5 bases short and J 7 bases short, with 15 bases between. The germline V gene has CDR1 GTSNPN and CDR2 SVGIG (reference sequence). CDR3 coding DNA: TGTGCCTGGGGCCGGGGAGTAGCACAGCCCCAGCATTTT. Amino acid sequence: CAWGRGVAQPQHF.

The gene calls are TRBV5-1 and TRBJ1-4; D unclear. The CDR3 extends over 15 amino acids. CDR1 is SGHRS and CDR2 is YFSETQ in the germline V gene. Between the trimmed V and J ends, which lost 2 bases and 3 bases, there was a span of 11 bases. The CDR3 sequence is CASSLTSPSNEKLFF. CDR3 DNA: TGCGCCAGCAGCTTAACATCCCCGTCTAATGAAAAACTGTTTTTT.

The rearrangement joins TRBV7-9 to TRBJ2-7; TRBD1 aligns across 8 bases. V was pared by 1 base and J by 6 bases, with 11 bases of the junction left unmatched. Germline V lookup: CDR1 SEHNR, CDR2 FQNEAQ (reference sequence). The CDR3 has 16 amino acids. CDR3 region: CASSLEVGRGPREQYV. As DNA, the CDR3 is TGTGCCAGCAGCTTAGAGGTTGGCAGGGGGCCACGCGAGCAGTACGTC.

The chain has TRBV6-5 and TRBJ1-5; no definite D call. Trimming pared 5 bases from V and 1 base from J, leaving 12 bases between. From germline, CDR1 is MNHEY and CDR2 SVGAGI. This CDR3 is 15 amino acids long. CDR3 coding DNA: TGTGCCAGCAGTCTTGAGCATGTCAGCAATCAGCCCCAGCATTTT. This gives the protein CASSLEHVSNQPQHF.

The chain joins TRBV29-1 to TRBJ2-1; 7 bases fit TRBD2. V trimming: 7 bases; J trimming: 0 bases; junction bases outside the gene matches: 3. Germline lookup yields CDR1 SQVTM and CDR2 ANQGSEA. The CDR3 totals 13 residues. The DNA for the CDR3 is TGCAGCGCCCGGGACTACTCCTACAATGAGCAGTTCTTC. This gives the protein CSARDYSYNEQFF.

This clone appeared once. The gene calls are TRBV6-5 and TRBJ2-1, with unresolved D. Germline V gives CDR1 MNHEY, CDR2 SVGAGI. The V end was cut by 0 bases, the J end by 9 bases, with 12 bases between. CDR3 length equals 14 residues. CDR3 DNA sequence: TGTGCCAGCAGTTACTCGCGCACCGCCGGTGAGCAGTTCTTC. This translates into CASSYSRTAGEQFF.

The genes are TRBV10-1 and TRBJ2-5; D ambiguous. The V end was cut by 3 bases, the J end by 2 bases, with 7 bases between. Germline CDR1 and CDR2: WNHNN and SYGVQD (reference sequence). The length of the CDR3 is 13 residues. The CDR3 here is CASSDTVQETQYF. For the CDR3, the DNA is TGCGCCAGCAGTGATACAGTTCAAGAGACCCAGTACTTC.

This chain connects TRBV5-1 to TRBJ1-1; the D gene is possibly TRBD1 (6 bases). In germline, CDR1 is SGHRS, CDR2 YFSETQ. The CDR3 has 15 amino acids. Trimming shortened V by 4 bases and J by 1 base, and 14 bases separated the two germline ends. CDR3: CASSEPGTSNTEAFF. CDR3 nucleotides: TGCGCCAGCAGCGAACCCGGGACATCGAACACTGAAGCTTTCTTT.

V gene TRBV27 combines with J gene TRBJ2-7; 8 bases align to TRBD2. In germline, CDR1 is MNHEY, CDR2 SMNVEV (reference sequence). CDR3 length: 17 amino acids. V was clipped by 5 bases and J by 2 bases; unmatched bases: 14. The chain's CDR3 is CASSVTTGTSNPYEQYF. The DNA of the CDR3 is TGTGCCAGCAGTGTCACGACCGGGACTAGTAATCCCTACGAGCAGTACTTC.

In DNA form, the CDR3 reads TGCGCCAGCACCGGGACTGGGGGCACTGAAGCTTTCTTT. It yields the protein CASTGTGGTEAFF. V gene TRBV5-1 combines with J gene TRBJ1-1, with D possibly TRBD1 on 5 matching bases. The germline CDR1 and CDR2 sequences are SGHRS and YFSETQ. The CDR3 totals 13 residues. The V gene lost 6 bases and the J gene lost 4 bases, with 13 bases spanning the gap.